These 2 T cell receptor beta chains were sequenced from one sample in a study of long-term antiretroviral therapy in people with HIV. Survey level was the resolution at which the v3.0 immunoSEQ assay ran. The repertoire was sequenced with immunoSEQ multiplex PCR; TCRdb's copy has only in-frame clones and lacks some. In the table there are under 20,000 clones, over 65% of which are singletons. Material: unsorted PBMCs, obtained 0.5 years before starting antiretroviral therapy. Receptors were obtained from a woman aged 50 to 60 with HIV.

This chain uses TRBV5-1 with TRBJ1-4; the match to TRBD1 covers 8 bases. Trimming at V came to 2 bases and at J to 5 bases, leaving 8 bases not matched to a gene. From germline, CDR1 is SGHRS and CDR2 YFSETQ. The CDR3 is 16 amino acids. The DNA for the CDR3 is TGCGCCAGCAGCTTCGGACAGGGCATAACGAATGAAAAACTGTTTTTT. Residues: CASSFGQGITNEKLFF.

The chain uses TRBV25-1 and TRBJ2-5; D is unclear. V was clipped by 3 bases and J by 0 bases, with 5 bases between them. Per the germline V gene, CDR1 is MGHDK and CDR2 is SYGVNS. This CDR3 contains 13 residues. CDR3 bases: TGTGCCAGCAGTGATCCGAACCAAGAGACCCAGTACTTC. Its protein product is CASSDPNQETQYF.